The T cell receptor beta chain described here comes from a study of blood T cell repertoires in COVID-19. About the study: T cells, B-cell-depleted T cells, or PBMCs supplied cDNA or gDNA.

This CDR3 spans 15 amino acids. The ends were cut back, 5 bases at V and 0 bases at J, with 13 bases in the middle. CDR1 is LGHNA, CDR2 YSLEER, per germline. Study processing details: The authors estimated nucleated cell counts from reference gene primer amplification. The table came from immunoSEQ multiplex PCR; TCRdb's copy has only in-frame clones and leaves some out. V and J calls and clone size are those listed in that table; D and trimming were worked out from the DNA. Found here are about 260,000 clones, 88% of them singletons; the top ten hold around 3%. This chain uses TRBV4-3 with TRBJ1-2; TRBD1 might be the D (6 bases). Sequencing was done on a sample of PBMCs or T cells enriched from blood (not recorded which). The receptor was derived from a woman in her fifties or sixties who had recovered from COVID-19. CDR3 in amino acids: CASSTRQETNYGYTF. The CDR3 DNA is TGCGCCAGCAGCACCCGACAGGAGACTAACTATGGCTACACCTTC.